This TCR beta chain came from a study of blood T cell repertoires in COVID-19. Study overall: Material from acute and convalescent COVID-19 was sourced from the United States, Italy and Spain. T cells, B-cell-depleted T cells, or PBMCs provided the cDNA or gDNA that served as material.

Methods used by the authors: Estimated nucleated cell counts came from reference gene primer amplification. Sequenced by immunoSEQ multiplex PCR; TCRdb stores in-frame clones only, minus some. D and trimming were read from the DNA, whereas the V and J calls and clone size are those reported in that table. The sample holds under 500,000 clones, 70% to 90% seen once. The CDR3 has 18 residues. V was trimmed by 3 bases and J by 0 bases, leaving 18 bases between them. Germline assignment: CDR1 SGHTA and CDR2 FQGNSA. The study assigned cohorts using participant-reported clinical history. Sequences were obtained from PBMCs or T cells enriched from blood (not recorded which). The genes are TRBV7-2 and TRBJ2-1; no clear D gene. This receptor was taken from a woman aged 18-29 years with acute COVID-19. The CDR3 DNA reads as TGTGCCAGCAGCTTCGCGAGGTCCGGTCCGAGCTCCTACAATGAGCAGTTCTTC. Translated, it gives CASSFARSGPSSYNEQFF.